Following are 22 T cell receptor beta chains from one sample sequenced in a study of blood T cell repertoires in COVID-19 (dated by TCRdb to 2019 to 2021). The method was the immunoSEQ multiplex PCR assay. In TCRdb, the immuneACCESS table is reduced to in-frame sequences with V and J assigned. These tables do not hold every clone; where another copy was compared, an unresolved V gene accounts for under half, and the others remain unexplained. Within this sample are around 170,000 clones, with roughly 77% of them counted one time only. 10% to 15% of the sample is in the top ten clones. Specimen: peripheral blood. The receptor set was obtained from a woman aged 80 or over with COVID-19, enrolled during active disease.

V and J are TRBV24-1 and TRBJ2-5; 7 bases match TRBD2. This CDR3 is 16 amino acids long. Looked up from germline, CDR1 is KGHDR and CDR2 is SFDVKD. Trimming took 0 bases from V and 3 from J; bases not matched to a gene: 6. DNA for the CDR3: TGTGCCACCAGTGATTTGACCAGCGGGAAGAAAGAGACCCAGTACTTC. Translation gives CATSDLTSGKKETQYF.

The chain employs TRBV12-5 and TRBJ1-2, with 8 bases identical to TRBD1. The CDR3 has 13 amino acids. Germline V CDR1 and CDR2: LGHNT, FRNRAP. The ends lost 4 bases at V and 8 bases at J; junction bases unmatched: 6. The CDR3 coding sequence is TGTGCTAGTGGTTCCGGACAGGGACGGGGCTACACCTTC. Translating gives CASGSGQGRGYTF. The full variable domain, in which reference TRBV12-5 and TRBJ1-2 provide the parts outside the CDR3, is DARVTQTPRHKVTEMGQEVTMRCQPILGHNTVFWYRQTMMQGLELLAYFRNRAPLDDSGMPKDRFSAEMPDATLATLKIQPSEPRDSAVYFCASGSGQGRGYTFGSGTRLTVV.

The chain carries TRBV2 and TRBJ1-1, with D perhaps TRBD1 (5 bases). Trimming removed 3 bases at V and 4 bases at J, with 9 bases between. The germline V gene encodes CDR1 SNHLY and CDR2 FYNNEI. CDR3 size: 13 residues. Here the CDR3 DNA reads TGTGCCAGCAGTGAGAGGGGAGGCACTGAAGCTTTCTTT. This translates into CASSERGGTEAFF.

V and J are TRBV27 and TRBJ2-2; tentatively, D is TRBD1 (5 bases). Germline V gives CDR1 MNHEY, CDR2 SMNVEV (reference sequence). V was shortened by 2 bases and J by 5 bases, with 9 bases between the two germline ends. The CDR3 has 14 amino acids. The CDR3 region has the DNA TGTGCCAGCAGTTTAGCCAGGGTGACCGGGGAGCTGTTTTTT. This codes for CASSLARVTGELFF.

V gene TRBV5-1 combines with J gene TRBJ2-3; D might be TRBD1 (5 bases). This CDR3 spans 14 amino acids. V lost 0 bases and J lost 6, with 11 bases in between. In germline, CDR1 is SGHRS, CDR2 YFSETQ. The CDR3 nucleotides read TGCGCCAGCAGCTTGGCAGGGTTATTGGATACGCAGTATTTT. Translating gives CASSLAGLLDTQYF.

The sample holds many counts of this clone. The chain uses TRBV9 and TRBJ2-1, with 8 bases that match TRBD2. Germline assignment: CDR1 SGDLS and CDR2 YYNGEE. This CDR3 region has 16 residues. V lost 0 bases to trimming and J lost 0 bases; unmatched junction nucleotides: 2. In DNA, the CDR3 is TGTGCCAGCAGCGTAGGTAGCGGGACCTCCTACAATGAGCAGTTCTTC. Its protein is CASSVGSGTSYNEQFF.

This chain connects TRBV2 to TRBJ2-5; D is ambiguous. Trimming removed 4 bases at V and 2 bases at J, with 2 bases between. Germline V gene lookup returns CDR1 SNHLY and CDR2 FYNNEI. This CDR3 spans 11 amino acids. The CDR3 DNA reads as TGTGCCAGCAGTGCACAAGAGACCCAGTACTTC. As protein: CASSAQETQYF.

The chain combines TRBV19 with TRBJ1-3; 8 bases line up with TRBD1. The CDR3 length is 16 residues. J was trimmed by 4 bases and V by 4 bases; bases with no gene match: 9. Germline V gene sequence: CDR1 LNHDA, CDR2 SQIVND (reference sequence). The CDR3 region is CASSTTDRGQGNTIYF. The CDR3 nucleotides read TGTGCCAGTAGTACAACCGACAGGGGTCAAGGAAACACCATATATTTT.

This sequence joins TRBV11-2 and TRBJ2-1; TRBD2 aligns across 9 bases. CDR1 SGHAT and CDR2 FQNNGV come from the germline V gene. Trimming removed 2 bases from V and 15 bases from J; junction bases left unmatched: 14. The CDR3 sequence is 15 residues long. This CDR3 reads CASSLTASGAVPAFF. CDR3 nucleotide sequence: TGTGCCAGCAGCTTAACGGCTAGCGGGGCGGTACCAGCGTTCTTC.

CDR3 residues: CASSLGYADRAYEQYF. The CDR3 nucleotides are TGCGCCAGCAGCTTGGGGTATGCGGACAGAGCCTACGAGCAGTACTTC. This chain uses TRBV5-1 with TRBJ2-7; weak D call: TRBD1 (6 bases). Germline CDR1 and CDR2: SGHRS and YFSETQ. There are 16 residues in the CDR3. Trimming removed 0 bases at V and 2 bases at J, with 15 bases between. Full variable domain (rest looked up from reference TRBV5-1 and TRBJ2-7): KAGVTQTPRYLIKTRGQQVTLSCSPISGHRSVSWYQQTPGQGLQFLFEYFSETQRNKGNFPGRFSGRQFSNSRSEMNVSTLELGDSALYLCASSLGYADRAYEQYFGPGTRLTVT.

The chain links TRBV11-1 to TRBJ1-1, with D maybe TRBD1 (5 bases). Germline CDR1 SGHAT, CDR2 FQDESV (reference sequence). V lost 7 bases to trimming and J lost 4 bases, with 16 bases between them. The CDR3 is made up of 14 amino acids. Here the CDR3 reads CASTQLGEGTEAFF. CDR3 DNA sequence: TGTGCCAGCACCCAGCTGGGGGAGGGCACTGAAGCTTTCTTT.

The chain joins TRBV27 to TRBJ2-3; D not certain. Germline lookup yields CDR1 MNHEY and CDR2 SMNVEV (reference sequence). This CDR3 is built from 13 residues. The ends were cut back, 1 base at V and 2 bases at J, with 4 bases in the middle. The CDR3 sequence is CASSLLITDTQYF. The CDR3 DNA sequence: TGTGCCAGCAGTTTATTAATCACAGATACGCAGTATTTT.

The J gene is TRBJ1-4, the V gene TRBV6-5; 8 bases agree with TRBD1. Germline values: CDR1 MNHEY, CDR2 SVGAGI. This CDR3 has 14 residues. V lost 7 bases and J lost 7; bases outside the gene matches: 8. The CDR3 here is CASKGQVGSEKLFF. In nucleotides, the CDR3 is TGTGCCAGCAAGGGACAGGTCGGAAGTGAAAAACTGTTTTTT.

This chain uses TRBV7-2 with TRBJ1-4, with D hard to call. CDR1 and CDR2 (germline): SGHTA, FQGNSA. The CDR3 runs 12 residues. V gave up 2 bases and J gave up 12 bases, with 10 bases separating them. The CDR3 reads CASSLLRGQLFF. CDR3 in DNA: TGTGCCAGCAGCTTATTGCGAGGGCAACTGTTTTTT.

This clone was observed a few times. The chain couples TRBV4-1 to TRBJ1-1; no firm D call. The length of the CDR3 is 14 residues. The V end was cut by 1 base, the J end by 1 base, with 7 bases between. Per the germline V gene, CDR1 is MGHRA and CDR2 is YSYEKL. The CDR3 is CASSQGQGNTEAFF. Here the CDR3 DNA reads TGCGCCAGCAGCCAAGGACAAGGGAACACTGAAGCTTTCTTT.

The V gene is TRBV21-1, the J gene TRBJ1-6; the table calls TRBD1, which could not be checked here. TRBV21-1 is shown as a pseudogene. The CDR3 extends over 18 amino acids. CDR3 coding DNA: TGTGCCACCCGTGCCTACAGGCTCCTAATCTCCTATAATTCACCCCTCCACTTT. Amino acids: CATRAYRLLISYNSPLHF.

CDR3 sequence (DNA): TGTGCCAGTAGTACCCCCTATAACCCTCTCTTTACCGGGACTAGCTACGAGCAGTACTTC. Amino acids: CASSTPYNPLFTGTSYEQYF. The gene calls are TRBV19 and TRBJ2-7; 8 bases map to TRBD2. This CDR3 comprises 20 residues. The ends lost 4 bases at V and 3 bases at J; junction bases unmatched: 23. Germline-derived CDR1 and CDR2 are LNHDA and SQIVND (reference sequence). The entire variable domain, with the rest obtained from reference TRBV19 and TRBJ2-7, is as follows: DGGITQSPKYLFRKEGQNVTLSCEQNLNHDAMYWYRQDPGQGLRLIYYSQIVNDFQKGDIAEGYSVSREKKESFPLTVTSAQKNPTAFYLCASSTPYNPLFTGTSYEQYFGPGTRLTVT.

The chain joins TRBV10-3 to TRBJ2-2, with a weak D call TRBD2 (6 bases). Germline CDR1 ENHRY, CDR2 SYGVKD. V dropped 10 bases and J dropped 1 base, with 16 bases sitting between them. The CDR3 contains 15 residues. CDR3 in amino acids: CATRGLDLNTGELFF. CDR3 coding DNA: TGTGCCACCCGGGGGTTAGATTTGAACACCGGGGAGCTGTTTTTT.

The V call is TRBV5-1, the J call TRBJ2-2; D perhaps matches TRBD1 (7 bases). The V and J ends lost 4 bases and 3 bases respectively, with 13 bases between them. CDR1 and CDR2 from the germline V gene are SGHRS and YFSETQ. This CDR3 is built from 15 residues. The CDR3 here is CASSQGGGDTGELFF. CDR3 DNA sequence: TGCGCCAGCAGCCAGGGGGGTGGAGACACCGGGGAGCTGTTTTTT.

The count of this clone is one. The V gene is TRBV27, the J gene TRBJ2-2, with 7 bases matching TRBD2. Germline CDR1 and CDR2: MNHEY and SMNVEV (reference sequence). CDR3 length equals 15 residues. V trimming: 7 bases; J trimming: 1 base; junction bases outside the gene matches: 6. CDR3 loop: CASKVLAGNTGELFF. CDR3 bases: TGTGCCAGCAAGGTGTTAGCGGGGAACACCGGGGAGCTGTTTTTT.

The sample holds a few counts of this clone. The chain uses TRBV13 and TRBJ1-4; 8 nucleotides match TRBD1. V dropped 5 bases and J dropped 3; count of bases not matched to a gene: 5. Germline-derived CDR1 and CDR2 are PRHDT and FYEKMQ (reference sequence). This CDR3 has 15 residues. The DNA for the CDR3 is TGTGCCAGCAGCAGGACAGGGTTAGCTAATGAAAAACTGTTTTTT. Translating it yields CASSRTGLANEKLFF.

The chain uses TRBV9 and TRBJ2-1, with 9 bases fitting TRBD1. The CDR3 is 15 residues long. V was pared by 0 bases and J by 8 bases, with 6 bases of the junction left unmatched. The germline CDR1 and CDR2 sequences are SGDLS and YYNGEE. The CDR3 loop reads CASSVVQGALDEQFF. DNA of the CDR3: TGTGCCAGCAGCGTAGTACAGGGGGCCCTAGATGAGCAGTTCTTC.